This TCR beta chain originates from a study of CD8 T cells in ankylosing spondylitis (dated by TCRdb to between 2016 and 2019). Regarding the complete study: The study profiled T cell receptor beta repertoires in healthy donors and ankylosing spondylitis patients to find disease-linked TCR variants. The full study cohort was made up of 25 ankylosing spondylitis patients and 95 to 130 healthy donors. Peripheral blood was sampled, and synovial fluid was also collected from ankylosing spondylitis patients. Overall study results and their limits: Significant enrichment of the disease-linked clones was reported in matched synovial fluid samples from ankylosing spondylitis patients. Some motif variants had previously been reported in the synovial fluid and blood of reactive arthritis patients, which suggests shared mechanisms of disease initiation. A CD8+ phenotype was shown by the disease-linked clones, which were found at relatively low frequencies in peripheral blood. A TCR beta motif made up of several highly homologous amino acid variants appeared to be characteristic of blood from ankylosing spondylitis patients.

The run used an Illumina HiSeq 2500. TCR beta libraries were prepared by quantitative 5'-RACE with molecular barcodes. On the study's bioinformatics: A new computational method based on a probabilistic model of VDJ rearrangement was used to identify disease-linked TCR variants. The public reads were quality trimmed at Q25 with fastp and then assembled into clones with MiXCR by TCRdb, keeping productive beta chains. Entries that share a CDR3 protein sequence are merged under the most common genes and DNA. The V and J calls come from TCRdb's annotation, not from the publication. The sample profile shows about 800,000 distinct CDR3 sequences; 10% to 15% of them were found once. The biggest ten clones account for 0.45% to 0.6% of the sample. The CDR3 spans 14 residues, from the cysteine through the phenylalanine. Just the 42-base CDR3 DNA is kept, in frame starting at base 1. The germline V gene sets CDR1 to MDHEN and CDR2 to SYDVKM. Trimming costs V 3 bases and J 4 bases, and their ends lie 10 bases apart.

Comment on this clonotype: Its specific antigen is unknown. No base-level quality is on record; no much larger clone is a single base apart.

This receptor was taken from a male donor with ankylosing spondylitis. The rearrangement joined TRBV28 to TRBJ2-1; D gene: possibly TRBD2, on 6 matching bases. Sequenced material: blood, either unsorted or a sorted T cell fraction (not recorded which). The bases are TGTGCCAGCAGTTTCCCAGGGAGGTACAATGAGCAGTTCTTC. Its protein reads: CASSFPGRYNEQFF. The variable domain in full, with residues beyond the CDR3 obtained from the reference TRBV28 and TRBJ2-1 genes, is DVKVTQSSRYLVKRTGEKVFLECVQDMDHENMFWYRQDPGLGLRLIYFSYDVKMKEKGDIPEGYSVSREKKERFSLILESASTNQTSMYLCASSFPGRYNEQFFGPGTRLTVL.